A selection of T cell receptor beta chains follows, all from one sample in a study of CD8+CD57+ T cells in acquired aplastic anemia. From the reads, TCRdb called clonotypes with MiXCR, one entry per CDR3 protein. The profile shows about 270,000 distinct CDR3 sequences, around three fifths of them singletons. Sequencing was done on a sample of sorted CD4+, CD8+, or CD8+CD57+ T cells (not recorded which) from PBMCs. These receptors all come from a human donor with severe aplastic anemia or a healthy control (not recorded which). CDR3s include the opening cysteine and the closing phenylalanine or tryptophan. A D gene is named only where the DNA matches it firmly. Clone sizes are given selectively: once, few, many, or a class where the clone is expanded.

. . TRBJ2-2 TRBV2 TGTGCCAGCACCGGGACGCGCACCGGGGAGCTGTTTTTT CASTGTRTGELFF
many TRBD1 TRBJ1-6 TRBV12-3/TRBV12-4 TGTGCCAGCAGTGCGGGGGACAGGGGGTCACCCCTCCACTTT CASSAGDRGSPLHF
. TRBD1 TRBJ2-1 TRBV7-2 TGTGCCAGCAGCTACGGAACAGGGGGTGAGCAGTTCTTC CASSYGTGGEQFF
. . TRBJ2-2 TRBV10-1 TGCGCCAGCAGTCTCGGCAGGGGAACGTACACCGGGGAGCTGTTTTTT CASSLGRGTYTGELFF
many TRBD2 TRBJ2-5 TRBV2 TGTGCCAGCAGGGGGACTAGCGGAGAGACCCAGTACTTC CASRGTSGETQYF
. TRBD2 TRBJ2-1 TRBV25-1 TGTGCCAGCAAGGGACTAGGAGTCAATGAGCAGTTCTTC CASKGLGVNEQFF
many . TRBJ1-3 TRBV19 TGTGCCAGTAGTATGGCGCAGGGTCCCGACTCTGGAAACACCATATATTTT CASSMAQGPDSGNTIYF
many . TRBJ2-7 TRBV10-2 TGCGCCAGCAGACAATCAGGTTCCTACGAGCAGTACTTC CASRQSGSYEQYF
once TRBD2 TRBJ2-1 TRBV20-1 TGCAGTGCTAGCGGGACTAGCTCCTACAATGAGCAGTTCTTC CSASGTSSYNEQFF
. TRBD1 TRBJ2-3 TRBV15 TGTGCCACCAGCAGATTAGGGACAGCCCCAACAGATACTCAGTATTTT CATSRLGTAPTDTQYF
. TRBD1 TRBJ1-1 TRBV13 TGTGCCAGCAGCGCCAACAGGGGGGACACTGAAGCTTTCTTT CASSANRGDTEAFF
. TRBD1 TRBJ1-2 TRBV19 TGTGCCAGTAGTATCACAGGGGGAGCCGTCTATGGCTACACATTC CASSITGGAVYGYTF
. . TRBJ2-6 TRBV10-3 TGTGCCAGCAGCAGTGTGGAGGGCTCTGGGGCCAACGTCCTGACTTTC CASSSVEGSGANVLTF
. . TRBJ2-3 TRBV19 TGTGCCAGTAGTCTCCGGACAGCTAGCACAGATACGCAGTATTTT CASSLRTASTDTQYF
many TRBD1 TRBJ1-2 TRBV6-1 TGTGCCAGCAGTGCCCCCTCAGGGGGATCGGGCTATGGCTACACCTTC CASSAPSGGSGYGYTF
many . TRBJ1-4 TRBV18 TGTGCCAGCTCCCCAGGAATGGACAGAGGTGAAAAACTGTTTTTT CASSPGMDRGEKLFF
. . TRBJ1-2 TRBV5-1 TGCGCCAGCAGGGGTGCGGCAGGGGAGTATGGCTACACCTTC CASRGAAGEYGYTF
. . TRBJ2-3 TRBV10-2 TGCGCCAGCACCCTGGGCAGGCCGGCTACGCAGTATTTT CASTLGRPATQYF
many TRBD1 TRBJ1-1 TRBV6-1 TGTGCCAGCAGTGCGAACAGGGGATACACTGAAGCTTTCTTT CASSANRGYTEAFF
. . TRBJ2-3 TRBV29-1 TGCAGCGTAGAGGAAGTCCCAGATACGCAGTATTTT CSVEEVPDTQYF
. TRBD2 TRBJ2-3 TRBV25-1 TGTGCCAGCAGGAGGACTAGCGGGGGGGGCGTGCTTAGCACAGATACGCAGTATTTT CASRRTSGGGVLSTDTQYF
. TRBD1 TRBJ1-2 TRBV6-5 TGTGCCAGCAGCCTGACAGGGGGCTTAGAGTATGGCTACACCTTC CASSLTGGLEYGYTF
. . TRBJ1-5 TRBV10-3 TGTGCCACCAGTGACACCCGGGACGGCCTCAATCAGCCCCAGCATTTT CATSDTRDGLNQPQHF
. . TRBJ2-3 TRBV7-9 TGTGCCAGCAGCTTAGTGGGGGGCTACAATGAGCAGTATTTT CASSLVGGYNEQYF
. . TRBJ1-1 TRBV7-3 TGTGCCAGCAGCCGGGACTTGAACACTGAAGCTTTCTTT CASSRDLNTEAFF
few . TRBJ1-2 TRBV12-3/TRBV12-4 TGTGCCAGCAGCCCGGAGGGTAACTATGGCTACACCTTC CASSPEGNYGYTF
many TRBD1 TRBJ1-1 TRBV2 TGTGCCAGCAGTGCTATGACAGGGTACGCTGAAGCTTTCTTT CASSAMTGYAEAFF
. TRBD2 TRBJ2-3 TRBV10-1 TGCGCCAGCAGTCGGACTAGCGGCCAAAGCACAGATACGCAGTATTTT CASSRTSGQSTDTQYF
. TRBD2 TRBJ2-5 TRBV7-2 TGTGCCAGCAGCTTATGGGTGGCGGGGGGGGAGACCCAGTACTTC CASSLWVAGGETQYF
. . TRBJ2-5 TRBV7-9 TGTGCCAGCAGCTTAAACTATCAAGAGAGCCAGTACTTC CASSLNYQESQYF
many . TRBJ1-1 TRBV20-1 TGCAGTGCTAGGAGCCAGTTGAACACTGAAGCTTTCTTT CSARSQLNTEAFF
. TRBD1 TRBJ2-7 TRBV20-1 TGCAGTGCTAGAGATGGGACAGCCTCCTACGAGCAGTACTTC CSARDGTASYEQYF
. . TRBJ2-2 TRBV7-2 TGTGCCAGCAGCTTTGTTGGGCCGGGCGGGGAGCTGTTTTTT CASSFVGPGGELFF
. TRBD1 TRBJ2-7 TRBV20-1 TGCAGTGCGAGGGACAGGGGGCGCATGGTGCAGTACTTC CSARDRGRMVQYF
. TRBD1 TRBJ1-6 TRBV5-8 TGTGCCAGCAGCTTCAGGGACAGGGGGCGCTCACCCCTCCACTTT CASSFRDRGRSPLHF
many . TRBJ2-4 TRBV4-3 TGCGCCAGCAGCCAAGATCTAATCCGGGAAAAAAACATTCAGTACTTC CASSQDLIREKNIQYF
. . TRBJ2-1 TRBV10-2 TGTGCCAGCAGTTACTCTATTGGGAGGAATGAGCAGTTCTTC CASSYSIGRNEQFF
. TRBD1 TRBJ1-2 TRBV20-1 TGCAGTGCTAGACGAAGACAGGGAGACTATGGCTACACCTTC CSARRRQGDYGYTF
. . TRBJ1-1 TRBV27 TGTGTCAGCAGTTCCCCGTCGACGAACACTGAAGCTTTCTTT CVSSSPSTNTEAFF
few TRBD2 TRBJ2-1 TRBV24-1 TGTGCCACCAGTGATTCCCCTAGCGGGAACAATGAGCAGTTCTTC CATSDSPSGNNEQFF
few TRBD2 TRBJ2-7 TRBV20-1 TGCAGTGCCTCTAGCGGGGGATTCTACGAGCAGTACTTC CSASSGGFYEQYF
. TRBD2 TRBJ2-7 TRBV5-1 TGTGCCAGCAGCCCGATCCCCGGACTAGCGGGAATGAAAGCCTACGAGCAGTACTTC CASSPIPGLAGMKAYEQYF
. . TRBJ2-5 TRBV7-4 TGTGCCAGCGCGGAGGGGGAAGGAGAGACCCAGTACTTC CASAEGEGETQYF
many TRBD2 TRBJ2-5 TRBV4-2 TGTGCCAGCAGCCATTCTAGCGGGGAAGAGACCCAGTACTTC CASSHSSGEETQYF
. TRBD2 TRBJ2-1 TRBV7-6 TGTGCCAGCAGCTTAGCGGGACTAGCGGGGGGGGAGCAGTTCTTC CASSLAGLAGGEQFF
. . TRBJ2-3 TRBV14 TGTGCCAGCAGCCCACAGGTCCGGAATACGCAGTATTTT CASSPQVRNTQYF
. . TRBJ2-2 TRBV10-3 TGTGCCATCAGGTCCTCAGGGGCGAACACCGGGGAGCTGTTTTTT CAIRSSGANTGELFF
. TRBD2 TRBJ2-7 TRBV19 TGTGCCAGTAGTGTACAACTAGCGGGGGCCACAGCCTACGAGCGGTACTTC CASSVQLAGATAYERYF
many . TRBJ2-7 TRBV28 TGTGCCAGCATCCCCGTCACAGGGTTCTCCTACGAGCAGTACTTC CASIPVTGFSYEQYF